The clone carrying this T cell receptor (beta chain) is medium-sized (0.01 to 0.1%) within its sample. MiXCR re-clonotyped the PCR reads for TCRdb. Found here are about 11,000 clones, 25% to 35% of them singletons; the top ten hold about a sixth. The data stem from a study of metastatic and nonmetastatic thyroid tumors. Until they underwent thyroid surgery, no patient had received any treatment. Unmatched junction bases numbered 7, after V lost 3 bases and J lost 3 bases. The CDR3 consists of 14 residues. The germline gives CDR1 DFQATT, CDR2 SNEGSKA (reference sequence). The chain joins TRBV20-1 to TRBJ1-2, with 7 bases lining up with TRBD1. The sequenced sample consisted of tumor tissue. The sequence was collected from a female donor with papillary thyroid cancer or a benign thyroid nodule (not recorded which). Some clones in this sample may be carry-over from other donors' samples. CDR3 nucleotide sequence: TGCAGTGCTAGCTCCGGGACAGCCGACTATGGCTACACCTTC. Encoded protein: CSASSGTADYGYTF.